The 32 T cell receptor beta chains listed next were all sequenced from one sample in a study of T cells after somatic rescue of genetic block. The method was immunoSEQ multiplex PCR; TCRdb's version includes in-frame clones alone and lacks a portion of them. This repertoire shows 55,000 or so clones, around 96% found once; its top ten account for around 0.078%. Sequenced: peripheral blood mononuclear cells (PBMCs). The receptors originated from a child under three years old.

The chain uses TRBV28 and TRBJ2-5, with D possibly called TRBD1 or TRBD2 (5 bases each). CDR1 MDHEN and CDR2 SYDVKM come from the germline V gene. The CDR3 has 14 residues. Trimming removed 7 bases from V and 4 bases from J, with 16 bases in between. This CDR3 reads CASTLSGGRETQYF. As DNA, the CDR3 is TGTGCCAGCACCTTGAGTGGGGGAAGAGAGACCCAGTACTTC.

The chain couples TRBV5-1 to TRBJ1-4, with D hard to call. Trimming shortened V by 0 bases and J by 0 bases, and 6 bases separated the two germline ends. The germline V gene has CDR1 SGHRS and CDR2 YFSETQ. CDR3 length: 15 residues. The CDR3 DNA is TGCGCCAGCAGCTTGGCCGGCTCAACTAATGAAAAACTGTTTTTT. It specifies CASSLAGSTNEKLFF.

On this clone: The junction and the germline gene differ at one end; a read error may be behind it. This sequence joins TRBV5-6 and TRBJ2-5, with D possibly matching TRBD2 (5 bases). This CDR3 is built from 17 residues. Germline loops: CDR1 SGHDT, CDR2 YYEEEE. For the CDR3, the DNA is TGTGCCAACAGCTTGGTAACCGGGGTCAAATTGAAAGAGACCCAGTACTTC. Residues: CANSLVTGVKLKETQYF. The full variable domain, rest sourced from reference TRBV5-6 and TRBJ2-5, is DAGVTQSPTHLIKTRGQQVTLRCSPKSGHDTVSWYQQALGQGPQFIFQYYEEEERQRGNFPDRFSGHQFPNYSSELNVNALLLGDSALYLCANSLVTGVKLKETQYFGPGTRLLVL.

The chain employs TRBV29-1 and TRBJ2-7; TRBD1 aligns across 8 bases. The V and J ends lost 5 bases and 6 bases, in that order; junction bases with no gene match: 0. The CDR3 loop spans 10 amino acids. Germline-derived CDR1 and CDR2 are SQVTM and ANQGSEA. CDR3 sequence reads: CSVTGGEQYF. The CDR3 nucleotides are TGCAGCGTTACAGGGGGCGAGCAGTACTTC.

The chain uses TRBV6-5 and TRBJ1-1; D is possibly TRBD1 (6 bases). Trimming stripped 5 bases from V and 2 bases from J, with 9 bases between. This CDR3 spans 13 amino acids. Germline V gene sequence: CDR1 MNHEY, CDR2 SVGAGI. DNA for the CDR3: TGTGCCAGCAGTCAGGACAGTAACACTGAAGCTTTCTTT. The encoded protein is CASSQDSNTEAFF.

J is TRBJ1-1 and V is TRBV19; 10 bases are shared with TRBD1. The V gene's germline CDR1 is LNHDA and CDR2 SQIVND (reference sequence). V lost 4 bases and J lost 4; bases outside the gene matches: 0. The CDR3 runs 13 residues. The CDR3 loop is CASSRTGGTEAFF. CDR3 coding DNA: TGTGCCAGTAGTAGGACAGGGGGCACTGAAGCTTTCTTT.

The V gene is TRBV7-2, the J gene TRBJ2-2; D not resolved. The CDR3 has 12 amino acids. Germline assignment: CDR1 SGHTA and CDR2 FQGNSA. V was cut by 5 bases and J by 5 bases, with 6 bases left in between. CDR3 amino acids: CASSLRTGELFF. The CDR3, as DNA: TGTGCCAGCAGCCTACGAACCGGGGAGCTGTTTTTT.

The V and J genes are TRBV4-2 and TRBJ2-1, with 8 bases lining up with TRBD2. The trim removed 6 bases at V and 3 bases at J, leaving 7 bases unmatched. This CDR3 spans 15 amino acids. Looked up from germline, CDR1 is LGHNA and CDR2 is YNFKEQ. CDR3 sequence reads: CASSPRSGSYNEQFF. The DNA for the CDR3 is TGTGCCAGCAGTCCAAGGAGCGGGAGCTACAATGAGCAGTTCTTC.

This chain joins TRBV7-2 and TRBJ2-2; maybe TRBD2 (5 bases). Germline CDR1 and CDR2: SGHTA and FQGNSA. V lost 7 bases to trimming and J lost 0 bases, with 9 bases between them. This CDR3 has 14 amino acids. The CDR3 DNA is TGTGCCAGCACCTCCGGGGCGAACACCGGGGAGCTGTTTTTT. It translates to CASTSGANTGELFF.

This chain uses TRBV5-4 with TRBJ1-6; 7 nucleotides line up with TRBD1. Germline V CDR1 and CDR2: SGHNT, YYREEE (reference sequence). The V segment lost 0 bases and the J segment 6 bases; nucleotides outside the gene matches: 0. This CDR3 spans 14 amino acids. The DNA for the CDR3 is TGTGCCAGCAGCTTGGGACAGGGTAATTCACCCCTCCACTTT. This translates into CASSLGQGNSPLHF. Full variable domain (rest looked up from reference TRBV5-4 and TRBJ1-6): ETGVTQSPTHLIKTRGQQVTLRCSSQSGHNTVSWYQQALGQGPQFIFQYYREEENGRGNFPPRFSGLQFPNYSSELNVNALELDDSALYLCASSLGQGNSPLHFGNGTRLTVT.

V gene TRBV27 combines with J gene TRBJ1-1, with D maybe TRBD1 (5 bases). The length of the CDR3 is 13 residues. The germline V gene encodes CDR1 MNHEY and CDR2 SMNVEV (reference sequence). Trimming pared 2 bases from V and 4 bases from J, leaving 8 bases between. The CDR3 spells CASSLGGFTEAFF. CDR3 nucleotide sequence: TGTGCCAGCAGTTTAGGGGGGTTCACTGAAGCTTTCTTT.

The V call is TRBV6-5, the J call TRBJ2-1, with TRBD2 matching over 8 bases. CDR1 is MNHEY and CDR2 is SVGAGI in the germline V gene. V shed 2 bases and J 2 bases; nucleotides not matched to a gene: 2. The length of the CDR3 is 15 residues. The CDR3 reads CASSYSGSPYNEQFF. CDR3 in DNA: TGTGCCAGCAGTTACAGCGGGAGCCCCTACAATGAGCAGTTCTTC.

V usage is TRBV27 and J usage is TRBJ1-1, with 7 bases lining up with TRBD1. The CDR3 loop spans 14 amino acids. Germline V gives CDR1 MNHEY, CDR2 SMNVEV (reference sequence). Unmatched junction bases numbered 4, after V lost 5 bases and J lost 1 base. The CDR3 DNA reads TGTGCCAGCAGTCCCCGGACAGGGAACACTGAAGCTTTCTTT. Translation: CASSPRTGNTEAFF.

The chain joins TRBV2 to TRBJ1-1, with D possibly TRBD1 on 5 matching bases. In germline, CDR1 is SNHLY, CDR2 FYNNEI. The CDR3 is 14 residues long. V lost 6 bases and J 1 base, leaving 12 bases between the germline ends. Here the CDR3 reads CASRGLGGNTEAFF. The CDR3 DNA reads as TGTGCCAGCAGGGGACTCGGAGGGAACACTGAAGCTTTCTTT.

The V and J genes are TRBV19 and TRBJ1-2; 8 bases are shared with TRBD1. The CDR3 contains 13 residues. The trim removed 6 bases at V and 4 bases at J, leaving 4 bases unmatched. Germline V gene lookup returns CDR1 LNHDA and CDR2 SQIVND (reference sequence). The DNA of the CDR3 is TGTGCCAGTAGACGGGGACAGGTCTATGGCTACACCTTC. This encodes CASRRGQVYGYTF.

The table lists this clone with a count of one. The chain uses TRBV12-5 and TRBJ1-5, with D perhaps TRBD1 (6 bases). This CDR3 comprises 14 residues. Trimming left V 1 base short and J 2 bases short, with 6 bases between. CDR1 and CDR2 (germline): LGHNT, FRNRAP. The CDR3 DNA sequence: TGTGCTAGTGGTTTGGGGGGGCGCAATCAGCCCCAGCATTTT. This sequence encodes CASGLGGRNQPQHF.

CDR3 in DNA: TGTGCCAGCAGCAAAAAAGCAGGACTAGCGGGAGACGAGCAGTACTTC. This gives the protein CASSKKAGLAGDEQYF. V and J are TRBV21-1 and TRBJ2-7; the DNA was not compared with TRBD2, the D call given in the table. TRBV21-1 is a listed pseudogene. The CDR3 totals 16 residues.

The chain recombines TRBV7-2 with TRBJ1-4, with D possibly matching TRBD1 (6 bases). Germline CDR1 and CDR2: SGHTA and FQGNSA. The CDR3 sequence is 15 residues long. V was pared by 5 bases and J by 7 bases, with 17 bases between. Here the CDR3 reads CASSLQQGWGEKLFF. DNA for the CDR3: TGTGCCAGCAGCCTGCAACAGGGCTGGGGTGAAAAACTGTTTTTT.

The chain couples TRBV5-4 to TRBJ2-3; no clear D gene. Deletions cut 0 bases from V and 4 bases from J, with 6 bases between. The CDR3 is 13 amino acids. Germline V gene sequence: CDR1 SGHNT, CDR2 YYREEE (reference sequence). CDR3 in amino acids: CASSLGRADTQYF. Written as DNA, the CDR3 is TGTGCCAGCAGCTTGGGTCGGGCAGATACGCAGTATTTT.

The J gene is TRBJ2-7, the V gene TRBV27, with TRBD2 matching 9 bases. The V and J ends lost 6 bases and 3 bases, in that order; junction bases with no gene match: 3. Germline V gives CDR1 MNHEY, CDR2 SMNVEV (reference sequence). The CDR3 has 13 amino acids. The CDR3, as DNA: TGTGCCAGCAGGTATAGCGGGAGCTACGAGCAGTACTTC. Its translation: CASRYSGSYEQYF.

J is TRBJ2-7 and V is TRBV7-2, with 8 nucleotides matching TRBD2. J was trimmed by 4 bases and V by 0 bases; bases with no gene match: 2. The CDR3 is 14 amino acids. Germline loops: CDR1 SGHTA, CDR2 FQGNSA. CDR3 loop: CASSLASGRYEQYF. In DNA form, the CDR3 reads TGTGCCAGCAGCTTAGCCAGCGGGAGATACGAGCAGTACTTC. Full variable domain (missing parts from reference TRBV7-2 and TRBJ2-7): GAGVSQSPSNKVTEKGKDVELRCDPISGHTALYWYRQSLGQGLEFLIYFQGNSAPDKSGLPSDRFSAERTGGSVSTLTIQRTQQEDSAVYLCASSLASGRYEQYFGPGTRLTVT.

This chain joins TRBV28 and TRBJ2-2; 8 bases match TRBD2. V dropped 5 bases and J dropped 7; count of bases not matched to a gene: 6. Germline values: CDR1 MDHEN, CDR2 SYDVKM. The CDR3 runs 14 residues. In DNA form, the CDR3 reads TGTGCCAGCAGTGGAGGACTAGCCGTCGGGGAGCTGTTTTTT. It encodes CASSGGLAVGELFF. The full variable domain, with the rest looked up from reference TRBV28 and TRBJ2-2, is DVKVTQSSRYLVKRTGEKVFLECVQDMDHENMFWYRQDPGLGLRLIYFSYDVKMKEKGDIPEGYSVSREKKERFSLILESASTNQTSMYLCASSGGLAVGELFFGEGSRLTVL.

The chain uses TRBV6-5 and TRBJ1-2; D remains ambiguous. This CDR3 comprises 14 residues. Germline V lookup: CDR1 MNHEY, CDR2 SVGAGI. V gave up 1 base and J gave up 0 bases, with 6 bases separating them. This chain's CDR3 is CASSYFGSNYGYTF. DNA for the CDR3: TGTGCCAGCAGTTACTTTGGGTCTAACTATGGCTACACCTTC.

The V gene is TRBV6-5, the J gene TRBJ1-4; weak D call: TRBD1 (6 bases). The CDR3 has 15 amino acids. Per the germline V gene, CDR1 is MNHEY and CDR2 is SVGAGI. Trimming removed 4 bases from V and 5 bases from J, with 14 bases in between. The CDR3 DNA sequence: TGTGCCAGCAGTTCTCAAGGACAGCCAAATGAAAAACTGTTTTTT. Protein product: CASSSQGQPNEKLFF.

This clone is a singleton in its sample. The V and J genes are TRBV25-1 and TRBJ1-1; maybe TRBD1 (5 bases). The germline V gene encodes CDR1 MGHDK and CDR2 SYGVNS. The CDR3 extends over 14 amino acids. V lost 3 bases and J lost 5, with 13 bases in between. This CDR3 is CASSDLFGGTEAFF. CDR3 sequence (DNA): TGTGCCAGCAGTGATCTTTTCGGGGGGACTGAAGCTTTCTTT.

The chain couples TRBV5-4 to TRBJ2-7; TRBD2 matches at 12 bases. The CDR3 covers 15 residues. J gave up 4 bases and V 4 bases, and 6 bases lay outside the gene matches. Germline values: CDR1 SGHNT, CDR2 YYREEE (reference sequence). CDR3 sequence: CASSILAGGGYEQYF. The CDR3 DNA reads TGTGCCAGCAGCATACTAGCGGGAGGAGGGTACGAGCAGTACTTC.

The rearrangement uses TRBV14 and TRBJ2-7; possibly TRBD1 or TRBD2 for D (5 bases each). Germline CDR1 SGHDN, CDR2 FVKESK. CDR3 size: 15 residues. V gave up 3 bases and J gave up 2 bases, with 14 bases separating them. In nucleotides, the CDR3 is TGTGCCAGCAGCCAGTCACTCGGGGCCGCCTACGAGCAGTACTTC. This translates into CASSQSLGAAYEQYF.

The chain uses TRBV28 and TRBJ1-4; the match to TRBD1 covers 8 bases. CDR1 and CDR2 (germline): MDHEN, SYDVKM. The V segment lost 5 bases and the J segment 14 bases; nucleotides outside the gene matches: 7. The CDR3 extends over 12 amino acids. CDR3 sequence (DNA): TGTGCCAGCAGTGCTGGACAGGGAAAGCTGTTTTTT. It yields the protein CASSAGQGKLFF.

This rearrangement joins TRBV6-1 to TRBJ1-2; no reliable D call. Trimming took 2 bases from V and 4 from J, leaving 8 bases between them. Germline CDR1 reads MNHNS; CDR2 reads SASEGT. This CDR3 is 13 amino acids long. CDR3 sequence (DNA): TGTGCCAGCAGTGAAATGTCATTCTATGGCTACACCTTC. This sequence encodes CASSEMSFYGYTF.

The CDR3 DNA sequence: TGTGCCAGCAGCTTCGGCGGGAGCGTAACCTACGAGCAGTACTTC. Protein sequence: CASSFGGSVTYEQYF. The chain couples TRBV11-2 to TRBJ2-7; TRBD2 aligns across 7 bases. V was pared by 3 bases and J by 2 bases, with 7 bases of the junction left unmatched. Looked up from germline, CDR1 is SGHAT and CDR2 is FQNNGV. The CDR3 is 15 amino acids.

The chain carries TRBV7-9 and TRBJ2-3; a possible D gene is TRBD1 (6 bases). V shed 5 bases and J shed 1 base, with 16 bases lying between them. Germline V gene lookup returns CDR1 SEHNR and CDR2 FQNEAQ (reference sequence). CDR3 length equals 16 residues. The CDR3 here is CASSPGHPSRTDTQYF. In nucleotides, the CDR3 is TGTGCCAGCAGCCCGGGACACCCTTCTCGCACAGATACGCAGTATTTT.

V is TRBV10-2 and J is TRBJ1-4, with D possibly matching TRBD1 (6 bases). The CDR3 is 17 residues long. Trimming stripped 2 bases from V and 7 bases from J, with 20 bases between. Per the germline V gene, CDR1 is WSHSY and CDR2 is SAAADI. CDR3 sequence (DNA): TGCGCCAGCAGTGAGAAGAAACGGCAGGGGTATGGTGAAAAACTGTTTTTT. It translates to CASSEKKRQGYGEKLFF.